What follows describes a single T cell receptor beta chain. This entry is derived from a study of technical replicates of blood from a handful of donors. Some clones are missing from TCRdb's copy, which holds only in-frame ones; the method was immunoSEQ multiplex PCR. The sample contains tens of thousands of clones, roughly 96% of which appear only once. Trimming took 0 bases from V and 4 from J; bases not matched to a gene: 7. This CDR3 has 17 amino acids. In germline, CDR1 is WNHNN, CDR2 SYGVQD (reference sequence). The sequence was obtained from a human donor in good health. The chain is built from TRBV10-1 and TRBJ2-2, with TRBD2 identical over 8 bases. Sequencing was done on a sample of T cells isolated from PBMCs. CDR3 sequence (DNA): TGCGCCAGCAGTGAGTCGAATAGCGGGGCCACCACCGGGGAGCTGTTTTTT. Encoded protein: CASSESNSGATTGELFF.